The T cell receptor beta chain under discussion was sequenced for a study of T cells in Graves' hyperthyroidism and ophthalmopathy. Study-level results: A model of 13 V-J features distinguished ophthalmopathy from stable hyperthyroidism. Ophthalmopathy prediction by the model preceded onset by a median about 6 months.

Researchers amplified the TCR beta CDR3 regions from RNA transcripts. RT-PCR in the first round (using the HTBI primer set) targeted the TCR CDR3. TCRdb re-called the multiplex PCR reads through MiXCR, storing one row per CDR3 protein. This sample has roughly 640,000 distinct CDR3 sequences; 16% occur once, and the top ten carry 2.5% to 4%. This clonotype was counted at least ten times. The antigen remains unidentified. The receptor comes from a woman aged 40 to 50 with Graves' ophthalmopathy. What was sequenced was blood.

CDR3 in amino acids: CASEETRATSEQFF. Here the CDR3 DNA reads TGTGCCAGCGAGGAGACGCGGGCGACTAGTGAGCAGTTCTTC. V gene TRBV2 combines with J gene TRBJ2-1; possibly TRBD2 for D (6 bases). CDR1 is SNHLY, CDR2 FYNNEI, per germline. The CDR3 has 14 amino acids. The V end was cut by 8 bases, the J end by 9 bases, with 20 bases between.